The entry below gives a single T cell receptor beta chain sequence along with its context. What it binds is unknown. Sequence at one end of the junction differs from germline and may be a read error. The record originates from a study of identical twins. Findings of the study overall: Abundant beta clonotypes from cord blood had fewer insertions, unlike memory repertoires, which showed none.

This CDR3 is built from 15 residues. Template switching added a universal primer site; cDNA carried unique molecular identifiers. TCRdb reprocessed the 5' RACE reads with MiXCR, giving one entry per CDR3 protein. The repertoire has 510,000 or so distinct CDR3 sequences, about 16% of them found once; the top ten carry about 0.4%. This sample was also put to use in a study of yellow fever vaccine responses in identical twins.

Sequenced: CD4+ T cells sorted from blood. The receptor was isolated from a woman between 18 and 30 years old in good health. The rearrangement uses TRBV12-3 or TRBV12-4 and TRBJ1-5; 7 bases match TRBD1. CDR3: CASSFRDSSNKPQHF. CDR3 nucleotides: TGTGCCAGCAGTTTCCGGGACAGTAGCAATAAGCCCCAGCATTTT.